This T cell receptor beta chain was sequenced during a study of T cell responses to AZD1222 COVID-19 vaccine. CDR1 is KGHSH and CDR2 is LQKENI in the germline V gene. The CDR3 contains 15 residues. The V gene end was trimmed by 4 bases and the J gene end by 6 bases; junction bases not matched to a gene: 11. The assay was immunoSEQ multiplex PCR, and TCRdb's table has in-frame clones only and misses some. The repertoire includes 110,000 or so clones, approximately 87% of them detected once, and about 2.7% sits in the top ten. This specimen was peripheral blood, taken on day 0 of AZD1222 vaccination. The receptor's source is an adult in good health. The V call is TRBV18, the J call TRBJ2-7, with 8 nucleotides matching TRBD1. The CDR3 DNA reads TGTGCCAGCTCACTCCGACAGGGGATCTTAGGCGAGCAGTACTTC. Translated, it gives CASSLRQGILGEQYF.